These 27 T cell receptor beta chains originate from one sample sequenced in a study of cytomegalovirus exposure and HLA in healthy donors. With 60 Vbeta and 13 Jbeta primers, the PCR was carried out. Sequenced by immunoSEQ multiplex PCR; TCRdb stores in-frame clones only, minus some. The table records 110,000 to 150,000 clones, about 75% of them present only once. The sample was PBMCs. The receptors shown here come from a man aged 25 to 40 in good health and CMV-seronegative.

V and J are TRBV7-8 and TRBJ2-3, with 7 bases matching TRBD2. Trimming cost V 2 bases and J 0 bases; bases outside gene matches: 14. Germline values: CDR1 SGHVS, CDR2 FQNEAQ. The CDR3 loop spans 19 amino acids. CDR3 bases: TGTGCCAGCAGCTTAAAGTACCCGGGACTAAAATATAGCACAGATACGCAGTATTTT. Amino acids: CASSLKYPGLKYSTDTQYF.

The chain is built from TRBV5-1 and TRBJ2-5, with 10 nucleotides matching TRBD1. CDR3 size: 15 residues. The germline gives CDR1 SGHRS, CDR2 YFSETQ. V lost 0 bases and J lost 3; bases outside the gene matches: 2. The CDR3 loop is CASSLDGTGEETQYF. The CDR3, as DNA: TGCGCCAGCAGCTTGGACGGGACAGGGGAAGAGACCCAGTACTTC.

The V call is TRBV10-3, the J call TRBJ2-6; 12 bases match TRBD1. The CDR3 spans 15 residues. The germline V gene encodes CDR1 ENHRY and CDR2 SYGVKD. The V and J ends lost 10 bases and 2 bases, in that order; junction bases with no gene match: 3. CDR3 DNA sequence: TGTGCCAGCGGGACAGGGGGCACTGGGGCCAACGTCCTGACTTTC. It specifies CASGTGGTGANVLTF.

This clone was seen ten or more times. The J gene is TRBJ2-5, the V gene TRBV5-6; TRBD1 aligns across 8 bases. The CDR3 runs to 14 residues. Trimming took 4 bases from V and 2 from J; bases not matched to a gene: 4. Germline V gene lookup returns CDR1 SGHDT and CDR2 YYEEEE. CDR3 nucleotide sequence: TGTGCCAGCAGCGGGGGACAGGTTCAAGAGACCCAGTACTTC. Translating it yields CASSGGQVQETQYF.

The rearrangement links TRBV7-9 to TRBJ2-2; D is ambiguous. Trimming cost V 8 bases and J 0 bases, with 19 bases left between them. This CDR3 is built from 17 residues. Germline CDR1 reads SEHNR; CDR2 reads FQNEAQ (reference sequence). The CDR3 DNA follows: TGTGCCAGCTCGACCTTACCAGGATTCGCGAACACCGGGGAGCTGTTTTTT. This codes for CASSTLPGFANTGELFF.

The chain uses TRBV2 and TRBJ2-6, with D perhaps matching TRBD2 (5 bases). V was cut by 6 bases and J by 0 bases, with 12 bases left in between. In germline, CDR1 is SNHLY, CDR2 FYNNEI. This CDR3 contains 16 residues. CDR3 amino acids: CASSYGLSSGANVLTF. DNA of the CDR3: TGTGCCAGCAGCTACGGACTTAGCTCTGGGGCCAACGTCCTGACTTTC.

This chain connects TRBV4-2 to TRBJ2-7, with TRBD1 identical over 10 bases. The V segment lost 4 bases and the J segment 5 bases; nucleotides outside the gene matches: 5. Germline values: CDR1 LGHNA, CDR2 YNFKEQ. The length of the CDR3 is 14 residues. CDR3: CASSLGQGGDEQYF. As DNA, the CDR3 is TGTGCCAGCAGCCTCGGACAGGGGGGGGACGAGCAGTACTTC.

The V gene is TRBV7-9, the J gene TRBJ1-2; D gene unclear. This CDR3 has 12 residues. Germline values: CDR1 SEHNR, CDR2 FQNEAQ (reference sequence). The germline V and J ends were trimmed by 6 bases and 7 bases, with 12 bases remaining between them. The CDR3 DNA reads TGTGCCAGCAGTCAACCCCCGGGTGGCTACACCTTC. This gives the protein CASSQPPGGYTF.

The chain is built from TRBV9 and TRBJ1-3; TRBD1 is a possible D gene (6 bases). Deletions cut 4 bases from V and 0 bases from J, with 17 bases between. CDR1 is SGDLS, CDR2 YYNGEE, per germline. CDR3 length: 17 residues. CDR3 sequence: CASSLGGGLSSGNTIYF. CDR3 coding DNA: TGTGCCAGCAGCTTAGGGGGAGGATTGAGCTCTGGAAACACCATATATTTT.

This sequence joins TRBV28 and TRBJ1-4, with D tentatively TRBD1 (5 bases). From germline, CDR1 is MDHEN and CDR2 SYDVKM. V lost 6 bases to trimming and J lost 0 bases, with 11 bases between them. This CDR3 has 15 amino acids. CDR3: CASSGLGATNEKLFF. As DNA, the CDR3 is TGTGCCAGCAGCGGATTAGGGGCAACTAATGAAAAACTGTTTTTT.

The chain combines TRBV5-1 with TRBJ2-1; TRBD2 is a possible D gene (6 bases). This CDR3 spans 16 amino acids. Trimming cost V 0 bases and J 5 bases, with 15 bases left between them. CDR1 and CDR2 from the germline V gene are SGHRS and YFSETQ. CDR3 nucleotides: TGCGCCAGCAGCTTGGGAACTAGCCGAAGCAACAATGAGCAGTTCTTC. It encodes CASSLGTSRSNNEQFF.

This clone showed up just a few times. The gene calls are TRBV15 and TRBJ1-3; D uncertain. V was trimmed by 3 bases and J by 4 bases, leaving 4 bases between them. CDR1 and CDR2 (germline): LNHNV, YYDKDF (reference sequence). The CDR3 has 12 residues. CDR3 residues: CATSRTGNTIYF. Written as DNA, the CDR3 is TGTGCCACCAGCAGGACAGGAAACACCATATATTTT.

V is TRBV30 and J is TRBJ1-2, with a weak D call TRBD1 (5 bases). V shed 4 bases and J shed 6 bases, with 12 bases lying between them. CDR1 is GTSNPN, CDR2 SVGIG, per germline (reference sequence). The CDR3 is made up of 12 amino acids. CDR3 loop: CAWIGGADGYTF. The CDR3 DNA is TGTGCCTGGATAGGCGGGGCGGATGGCTACACCTTC.

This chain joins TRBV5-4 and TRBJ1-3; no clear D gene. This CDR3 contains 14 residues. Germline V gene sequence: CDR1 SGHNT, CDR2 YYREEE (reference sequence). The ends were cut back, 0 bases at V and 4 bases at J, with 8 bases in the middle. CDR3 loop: CASSLGAEGNTIYF. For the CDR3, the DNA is TGTGCCAGCAGCTTGGGAGCTGAAGGAAACACCATATATTTT.

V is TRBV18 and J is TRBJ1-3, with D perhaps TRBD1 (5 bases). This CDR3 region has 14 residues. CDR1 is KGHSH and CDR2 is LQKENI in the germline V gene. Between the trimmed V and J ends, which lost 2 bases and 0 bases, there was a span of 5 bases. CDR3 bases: TGTGCCAGCTCACCAACAGGCTCTGGAAACACCATATATTTT. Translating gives CASSPTGSGNTIYF.

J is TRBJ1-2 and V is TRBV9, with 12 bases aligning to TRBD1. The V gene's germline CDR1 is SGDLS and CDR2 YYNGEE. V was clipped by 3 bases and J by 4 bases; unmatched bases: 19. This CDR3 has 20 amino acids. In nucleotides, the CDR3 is TGTGCCAGCAGCGCAGACGAGTTGGGGACAGGGGGCAACCTCCCCTATGGCTACACCTTC. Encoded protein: CASSADELGTGGNLPYGYTF.

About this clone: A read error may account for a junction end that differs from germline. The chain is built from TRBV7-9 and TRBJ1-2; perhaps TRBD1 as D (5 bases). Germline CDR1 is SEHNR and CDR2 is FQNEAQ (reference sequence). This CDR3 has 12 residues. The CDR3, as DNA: TGTGCCAGCAATCAGGGCCACTATGGCTACACTTTC. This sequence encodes CASNQGHYGYTF.

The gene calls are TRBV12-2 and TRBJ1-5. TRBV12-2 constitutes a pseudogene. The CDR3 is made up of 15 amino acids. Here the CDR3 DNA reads TGTGCAAGTCGCTTCTCCGGGGGATTTGTGCAGCCCCAGCATTTT. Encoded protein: CASRFSGGFVQPQHF.

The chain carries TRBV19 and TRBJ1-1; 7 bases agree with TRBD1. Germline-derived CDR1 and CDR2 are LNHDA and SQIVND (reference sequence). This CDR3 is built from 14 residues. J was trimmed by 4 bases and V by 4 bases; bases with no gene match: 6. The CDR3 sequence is CASSTTGWGTEAFF. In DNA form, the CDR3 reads TGTGCCAGTAGTACGACAGGGTGGGGCACTGAAGCTTTCTTT.

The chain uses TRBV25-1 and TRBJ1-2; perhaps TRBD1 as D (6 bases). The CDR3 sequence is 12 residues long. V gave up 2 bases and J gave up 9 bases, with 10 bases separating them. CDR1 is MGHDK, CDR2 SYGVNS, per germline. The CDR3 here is CASSENWDSYTF. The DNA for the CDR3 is TGTGCCAGCAGTGAAAATTGGGACAGCTACACCTTC.

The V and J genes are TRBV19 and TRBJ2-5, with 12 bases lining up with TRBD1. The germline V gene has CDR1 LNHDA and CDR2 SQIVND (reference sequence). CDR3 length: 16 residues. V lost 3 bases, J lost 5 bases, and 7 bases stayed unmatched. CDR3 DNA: TGTGCCAGTAGTATTTCGGGGACAGGGGGCTTTGAGACCCAGTACTTC. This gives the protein CASSISGTGGFETQYF.

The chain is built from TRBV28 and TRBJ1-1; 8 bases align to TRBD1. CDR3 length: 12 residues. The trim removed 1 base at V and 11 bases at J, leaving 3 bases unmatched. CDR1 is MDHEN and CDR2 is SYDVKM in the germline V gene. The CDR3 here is CASSLSGGRAFF. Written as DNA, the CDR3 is TGTGCCAGCAGTTTATCAGGGGGCCGGGCTTTCTTT.

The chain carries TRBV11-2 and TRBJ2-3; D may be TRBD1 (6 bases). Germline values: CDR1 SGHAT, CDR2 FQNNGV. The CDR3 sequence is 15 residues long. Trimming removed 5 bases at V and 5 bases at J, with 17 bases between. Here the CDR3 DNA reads TGTGCCAGCAGCCTACCTGGACAGTATGGAGATACGCAGTATTTT. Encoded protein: CASSLPGQYGDTQYF.

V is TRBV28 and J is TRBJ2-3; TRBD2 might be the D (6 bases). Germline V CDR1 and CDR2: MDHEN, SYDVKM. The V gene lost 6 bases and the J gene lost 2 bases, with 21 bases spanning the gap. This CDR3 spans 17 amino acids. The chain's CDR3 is CASSTHLQRATTDTQYF. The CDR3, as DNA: TGTGCCAGCAGCACCCATCTTCAGCGGGCGACCACAGATACGCAGTATTTT. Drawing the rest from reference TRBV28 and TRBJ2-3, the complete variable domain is DVKVTQSSRYLVKRTGEKVFLECVQDMDHENMFWYRQDPGLGLRLIYFSYDVKMKEKGDIPEGYSVSREKKERFSLILESASTNQTSMYLCASSTHLQRATTDTQYFGPGTRLTVL.

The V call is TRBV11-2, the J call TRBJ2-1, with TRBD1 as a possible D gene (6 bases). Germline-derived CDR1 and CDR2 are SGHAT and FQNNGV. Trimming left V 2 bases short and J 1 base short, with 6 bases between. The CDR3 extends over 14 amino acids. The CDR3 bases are TGTGCCAGCAGCTTACAGGGGTCCTACAATGAGCAGTTCTTC. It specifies CASSLQGSYNEQFF.

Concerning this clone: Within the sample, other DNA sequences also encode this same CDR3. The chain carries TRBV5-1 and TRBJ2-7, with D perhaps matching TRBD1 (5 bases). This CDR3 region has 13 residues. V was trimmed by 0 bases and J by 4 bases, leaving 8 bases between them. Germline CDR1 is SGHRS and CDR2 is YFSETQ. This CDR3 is CASSLDDRYEQYF. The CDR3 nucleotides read TGCGCCAGCAGCTTGGATGACAGATACGAGCAGTACTTC.

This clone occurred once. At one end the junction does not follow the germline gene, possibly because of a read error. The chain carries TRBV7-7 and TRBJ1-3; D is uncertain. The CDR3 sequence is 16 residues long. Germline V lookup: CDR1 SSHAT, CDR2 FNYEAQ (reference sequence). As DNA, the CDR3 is TGTGCTAGCAGCCGAGGACGGGGTTTCTCTGGAAACACCATATATTTT. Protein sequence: CASSRGRGFSGNTIYF.